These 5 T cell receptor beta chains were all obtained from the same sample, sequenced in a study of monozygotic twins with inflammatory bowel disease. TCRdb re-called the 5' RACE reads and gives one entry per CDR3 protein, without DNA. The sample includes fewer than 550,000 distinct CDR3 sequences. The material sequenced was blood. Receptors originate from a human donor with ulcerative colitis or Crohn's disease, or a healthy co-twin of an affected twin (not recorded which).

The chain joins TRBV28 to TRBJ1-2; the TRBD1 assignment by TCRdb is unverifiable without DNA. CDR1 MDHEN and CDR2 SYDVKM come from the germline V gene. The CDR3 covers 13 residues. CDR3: CASSFFQGRGYTF.

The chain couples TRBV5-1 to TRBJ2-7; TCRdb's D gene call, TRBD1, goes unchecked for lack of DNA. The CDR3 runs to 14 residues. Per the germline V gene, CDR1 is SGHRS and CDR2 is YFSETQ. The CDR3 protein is CASSLGGVSYEQYF.

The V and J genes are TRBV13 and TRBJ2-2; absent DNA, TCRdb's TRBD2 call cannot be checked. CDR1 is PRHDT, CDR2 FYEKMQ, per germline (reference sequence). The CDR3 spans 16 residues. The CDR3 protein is CASSFVSGRITGELFF.

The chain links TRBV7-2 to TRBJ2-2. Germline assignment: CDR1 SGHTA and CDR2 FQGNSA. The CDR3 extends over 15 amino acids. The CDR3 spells CASSLDRTPTGELFF.

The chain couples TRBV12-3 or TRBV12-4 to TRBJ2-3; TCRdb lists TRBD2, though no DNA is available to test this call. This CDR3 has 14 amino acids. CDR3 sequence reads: CASSPRTSLDTQYF.